These T cell receptor beta chains were read from a single sample in a study of CD8+ T cells in alopecia areata. Data came from immunoSEQ multiplex PCR; TCRdb stores just in-frame clones and leaves some out. Among 270,000 or so clones listed, roughly 64% were seen once. This specimen was CD4+ T cells sorted from blood, taken at week 24, from a patient treated with tofacitinib. The receptor set was obtained from a human donor with alopecia areata. Both conserved end residues are part of each CDR3. The D gene is left open where the match is weak. Part of the rows lack a size; the others show once, few, many or a class for expanded clones.

V	D	J	size	CDR3	DNA
TRBV2	NA	TRBJ2-7	NA	CASSGLLDPYEQYF	TGTGCCAGCAGTGGACTTTTAGACCCCTACGAGCAGTACTTC
TRBV4-1	NA	TRBJ2-1	NA	CASSQVGGYEQFF	TGCGCCAGCAGCCAAGTTGGGGGTTATGAGCAGTTCTTC
TRBV14	NA	TRBJ1-5	few	CASSQSGDQPQHF	TGTGCCAGCAGCCAATCAGGAGATCAGCCCCAGCATTTT
TRBV2	TRBD1	TRBJ2-5	few	CASSRDRGQAETQYF	TGTGCCAGCAGTCGGGACAGGGGGCAGGCAGAGACCCAGTACTTC
TRBV27	NA	TRBJ2-7	NA	CASKQAGAPYEQYF	TGTGCCAGCAAACAGGCAGGGGCACCCTACGAGCAGTACTTC
TRBV5-1	TRBD1	TRBJ2-7	NA	CASSLAGQGADEQYF	TGCGCCAGCAGCTTAGCCGGACAGGGGGCTGACGAGCAGTACTTC
TRBV27	NA	TRBJ2-5	NA	CASSYWGRGETQYF	TGTGCCAGCAGTTACTGGGGTCGGGGAGAGACCCAGTACTTC
TRBV30	NA	TRBJ1-2	few	CAWRGAVNTF	TGTGCCTGGAGAGGGGCGGTCAACACCTTC
TRBV19	NA	TRBJ2-7	once	CASSKQSAHEQYF	TGTGCCAGTAGTAAACAATCCGCCCACGAGCAGTACTTC
TRBV4-3	NA	TRBJ2-3	many	CASSQERDRAQYF	TGCGCCAGCAGCCAGGAAAGGGACCGGGCGCAGTATTTT
TRBV6-1	NA	TRBJ1-5	NA	CASSERWVRGSGNQPQHF	TGTGCCAGCAGTGAAAGATGGGTGAGGGGTTCGGGCAATCAGCCCCAGCATTTT
TRBV7-9	TRBD2	TRBJ2-1	NA	CASSLGRTSGVNEQFF	TGTGCCAGCAGCTTAGGACGGACTAGCGGGGTCAATGAGCAGTTCTTC
TRBV19	NA	TRBJ1-5	NA	CASSMAEDQPQHF	TGTGCCAGTAGTATGGCAGAGGATCAGCCCCAGCATTTT
TRBV27	NA	TRBJ2-1	NA	CASSLEVSRGGHEQFF	TGTGCCAGCAGTTTAGAGGTCTCCAGGGGCGGCCATGAGCAGTTCTTC
TRBV6-5	NA	TRBJ1-1	NA	CASSYRAWGGTEAFF	TGTGCCAGCAGTTACAGAGCCTGGGGGGGCACTGAAGCTTTCTTT
TRBV29-1	NA	TRBJ2-5	NA	CSVAAGRFYQETQYF	TGCAGCGTTGCCGCGGGGAGGTTTTACCAAGAGACCCAGTACTTC
TRBV2	NA	TRBJ2-3	NA	CASSQGAGISTDTQYF	TGTGCCAGCAGTCAAGGGGCGGGGATAAGCACAGATACGCAGTATTTT
TRBV10-3	NA	TRBJ2-3	few	CAISESITDTQYF	TGTGCCATCAGTGAGTCCATTACAGATACGCAGTATTTT
TRBV28	TRBD1	TRBJ2-7	NA	CASSLRGTGTTYEQYF	TGTGCCAGCAGTCTCCGTGGGACAGGAACCACCTACGAGCAGTACTTC
TRBV13	TRBD2	TRBJ2-5	NA	CASSLVGTSGETQYF	TGTGCCAGCAGCTTAGTGGGGACTAGCGGGGAGACCCAGTACTTC
TRBV16	TRBD1	TRBJ1-5	few	CASSLIVAGGSYSNQPQHF	TGTGCCAGCAGCCTAATCGTAGCAGGGGGCAGTTATAGCAATCAGCCCCAGCATTTT
TRBV15	NA	TRBJ2-1	NA	CATSTGAGTANEQFF	TGTGCCACCAGCACTGGGGCAGGGACTGCCAATGAGCAGTTCTTC
TRBV4-1	NA	TRBJ1-6	NA	CASGMPRAPHSPLHF	TGCGCCAGCGGGATGCCCCGGGCTCCCCACTCACCCCTCCACTTT
TRBV5-4	TRBD1	TRBJ2-5	NA	CASSEQGRQTQYF	TGTGCCAGCAGCGAACAGGGGCGACAGACCCAGTACTTC
TRBV19	NA	TRBJ2-5	NA	CASSLLTGRTETQYF	TGTGCCAGCAGTCTTCTCACAGGGCGGACAGAGACCCAGTACTTC
TRBV29-1	NA	TRBJ2-5	NA	CSVEGAGETQYF	TGCAGCGTTGAAGGGGCGGGAGAGACCCAGTACTTC
TRBV7-2	TRBD1	TRBJ2-5	NA	CASSIQGIQETQYF	TGTGCCAGCAGCATACAGGGGATACAAGAGACCCAGTACTTC
TRBV14	NA	TRBJ2-1	few	CASSPTVYNEQFF	TGTGCCAGCAGCCCGACAGTCTACAATGAGCAGTTCTTC
TRBV7-9	NA	TRBJ1-2	NA	CASSAHRENGQANYGYTF	TGTGCCAGCAGCGCACACAGGGAGAACGGGCAAGCCAACTATGGCTACACCTTC
TRBV29-1	TRBD1	TRBJ1-4	NA	CSVARTGSREKLFF	TGCAGCGTCGCAAGGACAGGTTCTCGTGAAAAACTGTTTTTT
TRBV6-4	NA	TRBJ1-1	few	CASSDLNTEAFF	TGTGCCAGCAGTGATCTCAACACTGAAGCTTTCTTT
TRBV6-1	NA	TRBJ1-6	NA	CASSGGDTGYSPLHF	TGTGCCAGCAGTGGGGGGGATACAGGGTATTCACCCCTCCACTTT
TRBV30	NA	TRBJ1-4	NA	CAWSHIGAGTNEKLFF	TGTGCCTGGAGCCATATCGGTGCAGGGACTAATGAAAAACTGTTTTTT
TRBV9	TRBD1	TRBJ1-4	NA	CASSVGTGYEKLFF	TGTGCCAGCAGCGTGGGGACAGGGTACGAAAAACTGTTTTTT
TRBV4-1	TRBD1	TRBJ2-7	NA	CASSQGGQALYEQYF	TGCGCCAGCAGCCAAGGGGGACAGGCACTCTACGAGCAGTACTTC
TRBV2	NA	TRBJ1-6	NA	CASADSYSPLHF	TGTGCCAGCGCAGATTCCTATTCACCCCTCCACTTT
TRBV30	NA	TRBJ1-5	once	CAWSVRREDQPQHF	TGTGCCTGGAGTGTACGCCGCGAAGATCAGCCCCAGCATTTT
TRBV6-5	NA	TRBJ1-2	NA	CASSYSWTTSNYGYTF	TGTGCCAGCAGTTACTCATGGACAACCTCTAACTATGGCTACACCTTC
TRBV5-1	NA	TRBJ2-2	NA	CASSLGNTGELFF	TGCGCCAGCAGCTTGGGGAACACCGGGGAGCTGTTTTTT
TRBV29-1	NA	TRBJ2-7	NA	CSVGQGFAYEQYF	TGCAGCGTTGGTCAAGGATTCGCCTACGAGCAGTACTTC
TRBV4-1	TRBD2	TRBJ2-3	few	CASSPRGDTQYF	TGCGCCAGCAGCCCGCGGGGGGATACGCAGTATTTT
TRBV5-5	NA	TRBJ2-5	NA	CASSSETQTQYF	TGTGCCAGCAGCTCCGAGACTCAGACCCAGTACTTC
TRBV4-3	TRBD2	TRBJ2-7	NA	CASSQEFAGTSREQYF	TGCGCCAGCAGCCAAGAATTCGCCGGGACTAGTCGCGAGCAGTACTTC
TRBV11-3	NA	TRBJ2-5	NA	CASSSYHGAPQYF	TGTGCCAGCAGCTCCTACCATGGGGCACCCCAGTACTTC
TRBV30	TRBD2	TRBJ2-4	NA	CAWRTSGAKSIQYF	TGTGCCTGGAGGACTAGCGGGGCGAAGAGCATTCAGTACTTC
TRBV20-1	NA	TRBJ2-1	NA	CSAKGDEQFF	TGCAGTGCTAAGGGGGATGAGCAGTTCTTC
TRBV2	NA	TRBJ1-1	NA	CASSARENTEAFF	TGTGCCAGCAGTGCCAGGGAGAACACTGAAGCTTTCTTT
TRBV11-1	NA	TRBJ2-7	once	CASSFSTLREQYF	TGTGCCAGCAGCTTCTCAACCCTCCGGGAGCAGTACTTC
TRBV30	TRBD1	TRBJ2-7	NA	CAWSVWDRGYEQYF	TGTGCCTGGAGTGTATGGGACAGGGGTTACGAGCAGTACTTC
TRBV4-1	TRBD2	TRBJ2-7	NA	CASSQGGLAGGPRNEQYF	TGCGCCAGCAGCCAAGGAGGGCTAGCGGGGGGGCCAAGGAACGAGCAGTACTTC
TRBV30	NA	TRBJ1-1	NA	CAWSVRFGGNTEAFF	TGTGCCTGGAGTGTACGTTTCGGGGGGAACACTGAAGCTTTCTTT
TRBV29-1	TRBD2	TRBJ2-7	NA	CSARTSGGVSYEQYF	TGCAGCGCGAGGACTAGCGGGGGGGTGTCCTACGAGCAGTACTTC
TRBV9	NA	TRBJ1-2	NA	CASTLGQNYGYTF	TGTGCCAGCACATTGGGGCAGAACTATGGCTACACCTTC
TRBV30	NA	TRBJ2-7	NA	CAWVPGLSYYEQYF	TGTGCCTGGGTACCGGGACTCTCATACTACGAGCAGTACTTC
TRBV7-9	NA	TRBJ1-2	once	CASSSGGNYGYTF	TGTGCCAGCAGCTCAGGAGGGAACTATGGCTACACCTTC
TRBV7-2	TRBD1	TRBJ1-1	NA	CASSPKWTGLNTEAFF	TGTGCCAGCAGCCCCAAGTGGACAGGGCTGAACACTGAAGCTTTCTTT
TRBV29-1	NA	TRBJ1-2	few	CSVDGGEVIGYGYTF	TGCAGCGTTGACGGCGGGGAAGTAATCGGCTATGGCTACACCTTC
TRBV11-2	NA	TRBJ2-3	few	CASSLGYTDTQYF	TGTGCCAGCAGCTTAGGGTACACAGATACGCAGTATTTT